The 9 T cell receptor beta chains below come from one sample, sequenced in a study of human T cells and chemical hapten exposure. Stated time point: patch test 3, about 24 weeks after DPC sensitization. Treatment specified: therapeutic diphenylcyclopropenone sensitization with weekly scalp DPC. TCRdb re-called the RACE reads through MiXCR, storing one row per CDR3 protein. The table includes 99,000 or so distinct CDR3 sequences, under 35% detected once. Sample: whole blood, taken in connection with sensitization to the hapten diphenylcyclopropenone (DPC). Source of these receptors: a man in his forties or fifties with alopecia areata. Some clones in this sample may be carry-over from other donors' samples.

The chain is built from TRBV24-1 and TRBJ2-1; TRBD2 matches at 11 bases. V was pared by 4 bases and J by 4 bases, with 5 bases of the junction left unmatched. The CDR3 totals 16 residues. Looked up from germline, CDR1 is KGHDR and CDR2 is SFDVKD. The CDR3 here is CATSDVGTSGYNEQFF. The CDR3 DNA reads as TGTGCCACCAGTGACGTAGGGACTAGCGGTTACAATGAGCAGTTCTTC.

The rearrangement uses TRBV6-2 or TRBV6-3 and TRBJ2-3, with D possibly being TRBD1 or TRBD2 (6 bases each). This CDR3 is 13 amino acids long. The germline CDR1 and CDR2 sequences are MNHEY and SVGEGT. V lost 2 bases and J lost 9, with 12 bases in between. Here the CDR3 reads CASSYQWGATQYF. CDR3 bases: TGTGCCAGCAGTTACCAGTGGGGGGCCACGCAGTATTTT.

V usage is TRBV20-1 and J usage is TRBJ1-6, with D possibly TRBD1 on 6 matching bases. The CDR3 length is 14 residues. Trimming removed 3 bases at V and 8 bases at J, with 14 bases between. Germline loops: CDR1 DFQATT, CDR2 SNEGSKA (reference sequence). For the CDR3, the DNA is TGCAGTGCTAGTGATCAGGGGAGGGATTCACCCCTCCACTTT. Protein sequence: CSASDQGRDSPLHF.

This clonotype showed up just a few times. The DNA of the CDR3 is TGCAGTGCTAGAGATGTAACAGGGGGCGGGGGTGAGCAGTTCTTC. It encodes CSARDVTGGGGEQFF. The rearrangement joins TRBV20-1 to TRBJ2-1; 9 bases fit TRBD1. The germline gives CDR1 DFQATT, CDR2 SNEGSKA (reference sequence). CDR3 length: 15 residues. Losses at the gene ends were 0 bases for V and 9 bases for J; bases not matched to a gene: 9.

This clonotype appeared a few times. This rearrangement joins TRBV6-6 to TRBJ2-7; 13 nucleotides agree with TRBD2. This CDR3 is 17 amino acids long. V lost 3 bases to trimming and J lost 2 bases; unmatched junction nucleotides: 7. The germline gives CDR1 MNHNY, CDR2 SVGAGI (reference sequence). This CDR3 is CASSYPILAGGPYEQYF. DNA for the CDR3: TGTGCCAGCAGTTATCCCATACTAGCGGGAGGGCCCTACGAGCAGTACTTC.

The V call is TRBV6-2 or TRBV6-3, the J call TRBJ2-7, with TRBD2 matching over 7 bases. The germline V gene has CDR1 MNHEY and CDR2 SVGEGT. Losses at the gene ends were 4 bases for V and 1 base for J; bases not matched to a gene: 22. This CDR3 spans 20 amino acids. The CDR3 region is CASSSSTYRTSSGSSYEQYF. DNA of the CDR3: TGTGCCAGCAGTTCATCCACCTACAGGACAAGTAGCGGGTCATCCTACGAGCAGTACTTC.

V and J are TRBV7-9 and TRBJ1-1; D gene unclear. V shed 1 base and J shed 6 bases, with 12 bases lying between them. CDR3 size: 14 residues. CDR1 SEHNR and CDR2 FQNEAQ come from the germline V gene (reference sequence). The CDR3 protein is CASSLDAAVAEAFF. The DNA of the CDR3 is TGTGCCAGCAGCTTAGACGCGGCAGTAGCTGAAGCTTTCTTT.

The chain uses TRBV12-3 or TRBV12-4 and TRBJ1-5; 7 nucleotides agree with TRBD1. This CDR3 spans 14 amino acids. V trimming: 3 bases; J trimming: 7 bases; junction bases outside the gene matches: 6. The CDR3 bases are TGTGCCAGCAGTTTTCGACAGGGATACCAGCCCCAGCATTTT. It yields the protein CASSFRQGYQPQHF.

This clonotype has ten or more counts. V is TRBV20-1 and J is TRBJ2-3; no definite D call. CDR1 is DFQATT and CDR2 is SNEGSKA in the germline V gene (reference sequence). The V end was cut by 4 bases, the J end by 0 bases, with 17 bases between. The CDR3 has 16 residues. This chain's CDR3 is CSATPPLLVSTDTQYF. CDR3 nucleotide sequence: TGCAGTGCTACCCCCCCGTTGTTGGTTAGCACAGATACGCAGTATTTT.